Listed below are T cell receptor beta chains from one sample, sequenced in a study of T cells in localized non-small cell lung cancer. Sequencing used immunoSEQ multiplex PCR; TCRdb keeps in-frame clones, though not all of them. The table shows over 30,000 clones, with over 65% occurring only once. The source material was peripheral blood, sampled before any cancer treatment. The receptors shown here come from a male donor at least 60 years old with stage II squamous cell lung carcinoma. The CDR3 runs from the conserved cysteine through the conserved F or W. A D gene is named only where the DNA matches it firmly. Rows give clone size only sometimes, using once, few, many, or a class for an expanded clone.

J	D	V	length	size	DNA	CDR3
TRBJ1-5	-	TRBV6-1	15	-	TGTGCCAGCAGCGCTGAAGGGCAGAACAATCAGCCCCAGCATTTT	CASSAEGQNNQPQHF
TRBJ1-1	-	TRBV19	13	once	TGTGCCAGTTCCATGAGTCGGAGCACTGAAGCTTTCTTT	CASSMSRSTEAFF
TRBJ2-3	-	TRBV30	17	-	TGTGCCTGGCTTCCGTTGGGACGCAGGCCGCGCACAGATACGCAGTATTTT	CAWLPLGRRPRTDTQYF
TRBJ2-7	TRBD2	TRBV7-8	17	-	TGTGCCAGCAGCTTAGCGAGTGGAGAGACTAGCGTGTACGAGCAGTACTTC	CASSLASGETSVYEQYF
TRBJ2-2	-	TRBV27	16	few	TGTGCCAGCAGGCCCATTATAGCGGCGAACACCGGGGAGCTGTTTTTT	CASRPIIAANTGELFF
TRBJ1-3	-	TRBV11-1	15	few	TGTGCCAGCAGCTTCGGGGGGACCTATGGAAACACCATATATTTT	CASSFGGTYGNTIYF
TRBJ2-2	-	TRBV6-5	15	-	TGTGCCAGCAGCCCTGGAACATTTTCTTTGCGGGAGCTGTTTTTT	CASSPGTFSLRELFF
TRBJ2-3	-	TRBV10-1	13	-	TGCGCCAGCAGTGAGGCAGAAGGAGATACGCAGTATTTT	CASSEAEGDTQYF
TRBJ2-1	TRBD1	TRBV11-3	15	-	TGTGCCAGCAGCTATAGACAGGGGACCTACAATGAGCAGTTCTTC	CASSYRQGTYNEQFF
TRBJ1-3	-	TRBV29-1	14	-	TGCAGCGTTCTGATCGGGACATCTGGAAACACCATATATTTT	CSVLIGTSGNTIYF
TRBJ1-1	-	TRBV27	17	-	TGTGCCAGCAGTTTTATCAGTTTCGGGTCCCTGAACACTGAAGCTTTCTTT	CASSFISFGSLNTEAFF
TRBJ2-1	TRBD2	TRBV9	14	-	TGTGCCAGCAGCCCCCGACTAGCGGGGTATGAGCAGTTCTTC	CASSPRLAGYEQFF
TRBJ2-4	-	TRBV30	13	-	TGTGCCTTAGAACAGGAGGGCAAAAACATTCAGTACTTC	CALEQEGKNIQYF
TRBJ2-1	-	TRBV25-1	13	-	TGTGCCAGCAGTGTTGAATGGAGGGACGAGCAGTTCTTC	CASSVEWRDEQFF
TRBJ1-1	TRBD1	TRBV4-2	15	-	TGTGCCAGCAGCCGAGGGGGGACAGGGGTCACTGAAGCTTTCTTT	CASSRGGTGVTEAFF
TRBJ2-5	TRBD2	TRBV5-1	16	few	TGCGCCAGCAGCTTGACGACTAGCGGACTACAAGAGACCCAGTACTTC	CASSLTTSGLQETQYF
TRBJ1-4	-	TRBV7-9	14	-	TGTGCCAGCAGCCAAGCAGGGGCTAATGAAAAACTGTTTTTT	CASSQAGANEKLFF
TRBJ1-6	TRBD1	TRBV11-1	15	-	TGTGCCAGCAGCCCCGACAGGGGGCGAAATTCACCCCTCCACTTT	CASSPDRGRNSPLHF
TRBJ2-7	-	TRBV7-2	12	-	TGTGCCAGCAGCTTATCTATTGGCGAGCAGTACTTC	CASSLSIGEQYF
TRBJ2-2	-	TRBV10-3	14	-	TGTGCCATCAGTGGGGCGGATGGCACCGGGGAGCTGTTTTTT	CAISGADGTGELFF
TRBJ1-2	TRBD1	TRBV19	15	-	TGTGCCAGTAGTCATTCAGACAGGGGGAGTGATGGCTACACCTTC	CASSHSDRGSDGYTF
TRBJ1-1	TRBD1	TRBV6-1	17	once	TGTGCCAGCAGTGCAAGCCGGACAGGGATAGAGAACACTGAAGCTTTCTTT	CASSASRTGIENTEAFF
TRBJ1-5	-	TRBV10-2	15	-	TGCGCCAGCAGTGTGGCAGGAACTAGCAATCAGCCCCAGCATTTT	CASSVAGTSNQPQHF
TRBJ2-7	TRBD2	TRBV12-5	14	-	TGTGCTAGTGGTTTTAGCGGGGCCCGCCACGAGCAGTACTTC	CASGFSGARHEQYF
TRBJ1-2	-	TRBV5-6	14	-	TGTGCCAGCAGCTTGACAGGGCAGGTTGGCGGCTACACCTTC	CASSLTGQVGGYTF
TRBJ2-5	TRBD2	TRBV30	14	-	TGTGCCTGGAGTGTGCGCCTAGCGGGAGAGACCCAGTACTTC	CAWSVRLAGETQYF
TRBJ2-7	TRBD1	TRBV14	14	-	TGTGCCAGCAGCCAAGAGGCCAGGGGGAGTGAGCAGTACTTC	CASSQEARGSEQYF
TRBJ2-1	-	TRBV7-6	16	once	TGTGCCAGCAGCTTAGCAGGGGGTAGCACCTACAATGAGCAGTTCTTC	CASSLAGGSTYNEQFF
TRBJ2-6	-	TRBV7-9	17	-	TGTGCCAGCAGCTTCAAGTTCGCCGCCTCTGGGGCCAACGTCCTGACTTTC	CASSFKFAASGANVLTF
TRBJ1-5	TRBD1	TRBV6-5	14	-	TGTGCCAGCAGGGGACAGGGGGCAAGTCAGCCCCAGCATTTT	CASRGQGASQPQHF
TRBJ1-3	-	TRBV7-9	14	-	TGTGCCAGCAGCCTACTAGACTCTGGAAACACCATATATTTT	CASSLLDSGNTIYF
TRBJ2-7	-	TRBV5-1	16	once	TGCGCCAGCACCCGAGGGGGGACAGATAGCTCCTACGAGCAGTACTTC	CASTRGGTDSSYEQYF
TRBJ2-3	-	TRBV28	14	few	TGTGCCAGCAGTTCTCTAATCCGAGCAGATACGCAGTATTTT	CASSSLIRADTQYF